Presented here are 28 T cell receptor beta chains from one specimen sequenced in a study of beta chain features in type 1 diabetes. Expressed TCRB transcripts were sequenced because the entire RNA isolate underwent reverse transcription. Sequencing used immunoSEQ multiplex PCR; TCRdb keeps in-frame clones, though not all of them. The sample has hundreds of thousands of clones, approximately 8% seen once; the top ten hold 0.44%. The sample was central memory CD4+ T cells from blood. Receptors originate from a woman in her late teens or twenties in good health.

The chain joins TRBV13 to TRBJ2-5; 10 bases align to TRBD2. The J call may be in error: the DNA end matches TRBJ2-7 better. CDR1 and CDR2 (germline): PRHDT, FYEKMQ (reference sequence). This CDR3 has 16 amino acids. The CDR3 nucleotides read TGTGCCAGCAGCTTAGGTTTAGCGGGAGGATACTACGAGCAGTACTTC. Encoded protein: CASSLGLAGGYYEQYF.

In its sample, this clone was seen a few times. The chain is built from TRBV7-2 and TRBJ1-5; 8 bases are shared with TRBD1. V gave up 0 bases and J gave up 6 bases; unmatched junction bases: 7. CDR1 SGHTA and CDR2 FQGNSA come from the germline V gene. CDR3 size: 16 residues. The CDR3 nucleotides read TGTGCCAGCAGCTTAGCAGGACAGGGAGCACCTCAGCCCCAGCATTTT. Encoded protein: CASSLAGQGAPQPQHF.

The gene calls are TRBV6-5 and TRBJ2-3; tentative D call: TRBD1 (6 bases). Germline V gene lookup returns CDR1 MNHEY and CDR2 SVGAGI. CDR3 size: 15 residues. V was cut by 8 bases and J by 7 bases, with 22 bases left in between. The CDR3 region is CASYSDRLRQNTQYF. In DNA form, the CDR3 reads TGTGCCAGCTATAGCGACAGGCTCCGACAAAATACGCAGTATTTT.

The chain has TRBV19 and TRBJ2-7; unclear D gene. CDR1 and CDR2 from the germline V gene are LNHDA and SQIVND (reference sequence). The V and J ends lost 7 bases and 0 bases respectively, with 13 bases between them. This CDR3 comprises 14 residues. The CDR3 spells CASKVYSSSYEQYF. The CDR3 DNA follows: TGTGCCAGTAAAGTCTACAGTAGCTCCTACGAGCAGTACTTC. Based on the CDR3 plus reference TRBV19 and TRBJ2-7, the full variable domain is DGGITQSPKYLFRKEGQNVTLSCEQNLNHDAMYWYRQDPGQGLRLIYYSQIVNDFQKGDIAEGYSVSREKKESFPLTVTSAQKNPTAFYLCASKVYSSSYEQYFGPGTRLTVT.

The sample holds many counts of this clone. The DNA for the CDR3 is TGTGCCAGCAGCTTAGAAGGGACAGTTACCGGGGAGCTGTTTTTT. Translation: CASSLEGTVTGELFF. J is TRBJ2-2 and V is TRBV11-2; TRBD1 matches 7 bases. The CDR3 runs 15 residues. The germline V gene encodes CDR1 SGHAT and CDR2 FQNNGV. J gave up 5 bases and V 0 bases, and 3 bases lay outside the gene matches.

V is TRBV7-8 and J is TRBJ2-5; the D gene is possibly TRBD1 (6 bases). Germline assignment: CDR1 SGHVS and CDR2 FQNEAQ. The CDR3 is 14 amino acids. The V end lost 5 bases, the J end lost 2 bases, and 12 bases lay between the germline ends. The CDR3 spells CASSVGQLQETQYF. CDR3 in DNA: TGTGCCAGCAGCGTAGGACAGCTTCAAGAGACCCAGTACTTC.

This rearrangement joins TRBV7-3 to TRBJ2-5; TRBD2 matches 9 bases. The CDR3 covers 16 residues. V dropped 5 bases and J dropped 5; count of bases not matched to a gene: 12. Germline-derived CDR1 and CDR2 are SGHTA and FQGTGA. For the CDR3, the DNA is TGTGCCAGCAGCCAAGATTGGCTAGCGGGAATCGAGACCCAGTACTTC. Translated: CASSQDWLAGIETQYF. The full variable domain, in which reference TRBV7-3 and TRBJ2-5 provide the parts outside the CDR3, is GAGVSQTPSNKVTEKGKYVELRCDPISGHTALYWYRQSLGQGPEFLIYFQGTGAADDSGLPNDRFFAVRPEGSVSTLKIQRTERGDSAVYLCASSQDWLAGIETQYFGPGTRLLVL.

V and J are TRBV7-3 and TRBJ2-3; 10 bases are a match to TRBD2. The CDR3 has 18 residues. The J segment lost 6 bases and the V segment lost 2 bases, leaving 14 bases of the junction unmatched. CDR1 is SGHTA and CDR2 is FQGTGA in the germline V gene. The CDR3 loop reads CASSLGVRASGSRDTQYF. In DNA, the CDR3 is TGTGCCAGCAGCTTAGGAGTAAGGGCTAGCGGGAGTAGGGATACGCAGTATTTT.

This clone has just a few counts. This chain connects TRBV25-1 to TRBJ2-7; TRBD1 aligns across 8 bases. Germline CDR1 is MGHDK and CDR2 is SYGVNS. This CDR3 is 13 amino acids long. The J segment lost 3 bases and the V segment lost 7 bases, leaving 5 bases of the junction unmatched. The CDR3 DNA is TGTGCCAGCACCGGACAGGGAAGCTACGAGCAGTACTTC. It yields the protein CASTGQGSYEQYF.

Comments on this clone: This may be a read error: a much more frequent sequence differs by one nucleotide. The chain joins TRBV7-3 to TRBJ2-6; the D is unclear. Between the trimmed V and J ends, which lost 1 base and 0 bases, there was a span of 1 base. CDR3 length equals 14 residues. Germline CDR1 reads SGHTA; CDR2 reads FQGTGA. The CDR3: CASSLNSGANVLTF. The CDR3 region has the DNA TGTGCCAGCAGCTTAAACTCTGGGGCCAACGTCCTGACTTTC.

This clone was picked up a small number of times. At the DNA level, this CDR3 is encoded by other sequences in the same sample as well. The chain recombines TRBV7-2 with TRBJ2-3; perhaps TRBD1 as D (6 bases). This CDR3 has 14 amino acids. In germline, CDR1 is SGHTA, CDR2 FQGNSA. The ends were cut back, 1 base at V and 3 bases at J, with 8 bases in the middle. CDR3 sequence: CASSLGQGTDTQYF. CDR3 nucleotides: TGTGCCAGCAGCTTAGGTCAGGGGACAGATACGCAGTATTTT.

This clone came up a few times. V is TRBV11-2 and J is TRBJ2-7; TRBD2 agrees at 8 bases. This CDR3 comprises 16 residues. Germline V CDR1 and CDR2: SGHAT, FQNNGV. Trimming took 1 base from V and 3 from J; bases not matched to a gene: 8. CDR3 nucleotides: TGTGCCAGCAGCTTAGGGCTAGCGGGCCAGCGCTACGAGCAGTACTTC. Its translation is CASSLGLAGQRYEQYF.

This clone was seen many times. The J gene is TRBJ2-1, the V gene TRBV6-6; D uncertain. CDR3 length: 15 residues. The V gene lost 2 bases and the J gene lost 5 bases, with 13 bases spanning the gap. The germline V gene has CDR1 MNHNY and CDR2 SVGAGI (reference sequence). CDR3 sequence (DNA): TGTGCCAGCAGTTACAGGCCTATCTCGAACAATGAGCAGTTCTTC. Encoded protein: CASSYRPISNNEQFF.

This clone was seen more than once but under ten times. The rearrangement links TRBV7-2 to TRBJ2-1; 8 bases agree with TRBD1. The CDR3 contains 13 residues. V was clipped by 5 bases and J by 7 bases; unmatched bases: 4. CDR1 is SGHTA, CDR2 FQGNSA, per germline. The CDR3 region has the DNA TGTGCCAGCAGCCCTAGACAGGGGAATGAGCAGTTCTTC. Translating gives CASSPRQGNEQFF.

The V call is TRBV10-3, the J call TRBJ2-7, with 13 bases that match TRBD2. CDR3 size: 17 residues. Unmatched junction bases numbered 7, after V lost 3 bases and J lost 2 bases. The V gene's germline CDR1 is ENHRY and CDR2 SYGVKD. CDR3 sequence reads: CAISDRAGLAGAYEQYF. The CDR3 bases are TGTGCCATCAGTGACCGCGCCGGACTAGCGGGAGCCTACGAGCAGTACTTC.

This clone was seen at least ten times. The rearrangement joins TRBV5-4 to TRBJ2-3, with D unclear. Per the germline V gene, CDR1 is SGHNT and CDR2 is YYREEE (reference sequence). The CDR3 totals 12 residues. Deletions cut 4 bases from V and 2 bases from J, with 5 bases between. CDR3 protein: CASSKDTDTQYF. CDR3 DNA sequence: TGTGCCAGCAGCAAGGACACAGATACGCAGTATTTT.

Here the CDR3 DNA reads TGCGCCAGCAGCTTGGCGGGAGGCAAGGCGGAGACCCAGTACTTC. Its translation is CASSLAGGKAETQYF. The rearrangement links TRBV5-1 to TRBJ2-5; TRBD2 aligns across 7 bases. Germline V gene sequence: CDR1 SGHRS, CDR2 YFSETQ. The CDR3 runs 15 residues. With V trimmed by 0 bases and J by 5 bases, 7 bases remained unmatched.

This clone was observed a handful of times. The chain recombines TRBV5-1 with TRBJ1-2; D remains unclear. CDR3 length: 14 residues. Germline V gene data show CDR1 as SGHRS and CDR2 as YFSETQ. The V end lost 7 bases, the J end lost 4 bases, and 17 bases lay between the germline ends. This CDR3 reads CASGVTQSGYGYTF. The CDR3 DNA reads as TGCGCCAGCGGGGTAACCCAGAGTGGCTATGGCTACACCTTC.

Concerning this clone itself: This sample also contains other DNA sequences that code for the same CDR3. The V gene is TRBV7-2, the J gene TRBJ2-1; 10 bases align to TRBD2. Losses at the gene ends were 6 bases for V and 2 bases for J; bases not matched to a gene: 4. The length of the CDR3 is 15 residues. Germline CDR1 reads SGHTA; CDR2 reads FQGNSA. CDR3 region: CASSLAGVTYNEQFF. The CDR3 DNA reads as TGTGCCAGCAGTCTAGCGGGAGTCACCTACAATGAGCAGTTCTTC.

This clone was observed a handful of times. The chain combines TRBV7-2 with TRBJ2-7, with 7 bases fitting TRBD2. V shed 3 bases, J shed 1 base, and the junction held 3 bases outside the gene matches. Per the germline V gene, CDR1 is SGHTA and CDR2 is FQGNSA. This CDR3 region has 14 residues. The CDR3 protein is CASSFREESYEQYF. As DNA, the CDR3 is TGTGCCAGCAGCTTCCGGGAGGAATCCTACGAGCAGTACTTC.

In its sample, this clone was seen many times. The chain carries TRBV2 and TRBJ2-5; D not certain. CDR3 length: 15 residues. Germline CDR1 reads SNHLY; CDR2 reads FYNNEI. The V gene lost 2 bases and the J gene lost 1 base, with 11 bases spanning the gap. The CDR3 sequence is CASSERRRRQETQYF. CDR3 coding DNA: TGTGCCAGCAGTGAACGACGCAGGCGCCAAGAGACCCAGTACTTC.

This clone has only a few counts. This chain links TRBV23-1 with TRBJ1-2; D remains ambiguous. TRBV23-1 is flagged as an ORF with uncertain function. This CDR3 has 14 residues. V shed 0 bases and J shed 2 bases, with 7 bases lying between them. The CDR3 DNA follows: TGCGCCAGCAGTCAATCGGAACAGAACTATGGCTACACCTTC. Encoded protein: CASSQSEQNYGYTF.

This chain links TRBV2 with TRBJ2-7, with D hard to call. Between the trimmed V and J ends, which lost 7 bases and 3 bases, there was a span of 7 bases. Germline values: CDR1 SNHLY, CDR2 FYNNEI. The CDR3 spans 11 residues. The chain's CDR3 is CASKDVYEQYF. In DNA form, the CDR3 reads TGTGCCAGCAAAGATGTCTACGAGCAGTACTTC.

The rearrangement joins TRBV7-9 to TRBJ1-3, with D unclear. Trimming took off 9 bases at V and 1 base at J, with 10 bases between the two ends. CDR1 and CDR2 (germline): SEHNR, FQNEAQ (reference sequence). The CDR3 contains 13 residues. The CDR3 nucleotides are TGTGCCAGTACGTCATTTTCTGGAAACACCATATATTTT. Its translation: CASTSFSGNTIYF.

The chain joins TRBV11-3 to TRBJ2-1, with D tentatively TRBD2 (5 bases). Germline CDR1 reads SGHNT; CDR2 reads YENEEA. Trimming left V 5 bases short and J 10 bases short, with 24 bases between. This CDR3 spans 16 amino acids. CDR3 protein: CASSRGPQDDRREQFF. The CDR3 nucleotides are TGTGCCAGCAGCCGAGGGCCCCAAGATGACCGGCGGGAGCAGTTCTTC.

The CDR3 loop reads CASSLDGTGTQYF. The CDR3 region has the DNA TGTGCCAGCAGCTTGGACGGTACGGGTACGCAGTATTTT. The chain joins TRBV5-4 to TRBJ2-3; no firm D call. CDR1 and CDR2 (germline): SGHNT, YYREEE (reference sequence). Trimming took off 0 bases at V and 8 bases at J, with 10 bases between the two ends. The CDR3 spans 13 residues.

There are a few counts of this clone. V is TRBV4-2 and J is TRBJ2-1; D is unresolved. Germline CDR1 is LGHNA and CDR2 is YNFKEQ. V was pared by 2 bases and J by 5 bases, with 7 bases between. The CDR3 has 13 amino acids. The CDR3 loop is CASSQSRDNEQFF. CDR3 bases: TGTGCCAGCAGCCAATCACGGGACAATGAGCAGTTCTTC.

The chain couples TRBV6-1 to TRBJ1-2; 8 bases are a match to TRBD1. Trimming at V came to 3 bases and at J to 8 bases, leaving 5 bases not matched to a gene. The CDR3 has 13 amino acids. The germline V gene has CDR1 MNHNS and CDR2 SASEGT. CDR3 DNA: TGTGCCAGCAGTGATTCAGGGGGCTACGGCTACACCTTC. Protein: CASSDSGGYGYTF.